Described below is a single TCR beta chain sequence and its context. Its target is unknown. Described time point: week 5, during vaccination. One vaccine dose held 300 ug of mutant IDH1 20-mer peptide and came with topical imiquimod. Newly diagnosed WHO grade 3 or 4 IDH1-mutant, ATRX-lost astrocytomas were identified in the donors. Repertoires were generated with immunoSEQ multiplex PCR, while TCRdb's copy carries only in-frame clones and drops some. The sample has 25,000 to 30,000 clones, around 92% seen once. The data stem from a study of a mutant IDH1 vaccine in newly diagnosed glioma. Study-wide context: Treated patients comprised about 60% males and approximately 38% females, mean age 40.4 years. Points from the study as a whole: It was about 94% of patients that developed vaccine-induced immune responses.

The receptor was isolated from a man younger than 35 with glioma. The starting material was PBMCs, obtained from a glioma patient whose treatment included an IDH1 peptide vaccine.

The CDR3, as DNA: TGCGCCAGCAGCCCCGGGACGGGGAGCTCCTACGAGCAGTACTTC. It yields the protein CASSPGTGSSYEQYF. The chain is built from TRBV4-3 and TRBJ2-7; perhaps D is TRBD1 or TRBD2 (5 bases each). Germline lookup yields CDR1 LGHNA and CDR2 YSLEER. The CDR3 consists of 15 residues. V lost 4 bases and J lost 0, with 13 bases in between.